This T cell receptor beta chain was captured by sequencing in a study of human T cells and chemical hapten exposure. Documented time point: pre-sensitization, week 0. This sample's treatment: therapeutic diphenylcyclopropenone sensitization with weekly scalp DPC. Blood collection took place prior to placing each patch test. Extraction yielded total RNA from whole blood (unfractionated). Germline-derived CDR1 and CDR2 are SGHRS and YFSETQ. The CDR3 runs to 15 residues. With 0 bases removed from V and 2 bases from J, the gap between germline ends came to 10 bases. TCRdb reprocessed the RACE reads with MiXCR, giving one entry per CDR3 protein. In the table there are 200,000 to 300,000 distinct CDR3 sequences, 8.6% of which are singletons. General study results and limits: Following DPC sensitization, TCRs present above 1 in 1000 frequency showed no change.

This clonotype has a handful of counts. Its antigen is as yet unknown. The TCR comes from a woman in her thirties or forties with alopecia areata. Some clones in this sample may be carry-over from other donors' samples. J is TRBJ2-3 and V is TRBV5-1; D ambiguous. Sequencing used whole blood, obtained in connection with sensitization to the hapten diphenylcyclopropenone (DPC). CDR3 residues: CASSLGFGITDTQYF. The CDR3 bases are TGCGCCAGCAGCTTGGGTTTCGGAATCACAGATACGCAGTATTTT. The full variable domain, completed using reference TRBV5-1 and TRBJ2-3, is KAGVTQTPRYLIKTRGQQVTLSCSPISGHRSVSWYQQTPGQGLQFLFEYFSETQRNKGNFPGRFSGRQFSNSRSEMNVSTLELGDSALYLCASSLGFGITDTQYFGPGTRLTVL.